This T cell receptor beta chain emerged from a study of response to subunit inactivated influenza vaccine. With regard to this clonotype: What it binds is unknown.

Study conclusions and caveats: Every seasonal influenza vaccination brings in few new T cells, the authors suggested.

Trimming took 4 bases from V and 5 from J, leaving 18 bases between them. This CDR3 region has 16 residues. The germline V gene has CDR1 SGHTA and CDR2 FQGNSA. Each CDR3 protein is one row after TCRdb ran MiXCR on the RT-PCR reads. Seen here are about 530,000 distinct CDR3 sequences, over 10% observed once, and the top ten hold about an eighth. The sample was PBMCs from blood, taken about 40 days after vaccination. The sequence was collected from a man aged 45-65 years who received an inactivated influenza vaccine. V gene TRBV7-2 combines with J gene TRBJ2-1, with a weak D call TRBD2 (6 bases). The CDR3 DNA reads TGTGCCAGCAGCTCCCAGCTAGCGAGTATGCACAATGAGCAGTTCTTC. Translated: CASSSQLASMHNEQFF.